This T cell receptor beta chain was recovered during a study of T cell repertoires in cytomegalovirus infection. Each CDR3 protein is one row after TCRdb ran MiXCR on the reads. Of around 740,000 distinct CDR3 sequences listed, 35% were seen once; the top ten hold 2.8%. The TCR originated in a human donor in good health (CMV status not recorded). Some clones in this sample may be carry-over from other donors' samples. Source material: PBMCs.

CDR3 sequence: CASSQTGGAEAFF. The CDR3, as DNA: TGCGCCAGCAGCCAAACAGGGGGCGCTGAAGCTTTCTTT. The genes are TRBV4-1 and TRBJ1-1; 9 nucleotides match TRBD1. CDR3 length: 13 amino acids. Losses at the gene ends were 2 bases for V and 6 bases for J; bases not matched to a gene: 1. CDR1 and CDR2 from the germline V gene are MGHRA and YSYEKL.